The 14 T cell receptor beta chains listed next were all sequenced from one sample in a study of spatial heterogeneity in lung cancer. Study-wide results and limits: One measure, the expanded intratumoral alpha and beta TCR count, tracked tumor mutation counts.

Specified time point: sample taken at primary tumor resection. The antigens these receptors bind are not known. TCRdb reprocessed the 5' RACE reads via MiXCR and lists one record per CDR3 protein. The sample lists about 9,800 distinct CDR3 sequences; about 54% were seen once. The source material was lung tumor tissue, sampled at surgery. The receptors come from a female donor with early-stage non-small cell lung cancer.

The chain combines TRBV6-1 with TRBJ2-5; 9 bases are shared with TRBD2. The CDR3 sequence is 16 residues long. CDR1 is MNHNS and CDR2 is SASEGT in the germline V gene. V shed 1 base, J shed 2 bases, and the junction held 5 bases outside the gene matches. CDR3 nucleotides: TGTGCCAGCAGTGAAGTTTTTGCGGGAGGGCAAGAGACCCAGTACTTC. Translation gives CASSEVFAGGQETQYF.

The V and J genes are TRBV20-1 and TRBJ1-5; possibly TRBD1 for D (5 bases). Per the germline V gene, CDR1 is DFQATT and CDR2 is SNEGSKA (reference sequence). With 2 bases removed from V and 3 bases from J, the gap between germline ends came to 8 bases. This CDR3 spans 13 amino acids. The DNA of the CDR3 is TGCAGTGCTAGAATAGGGGACAATCAGCCCCAGCATTTT. This gives the protein CSARIGDNQPQHF.

This chain links TRBV30 with TRBJ2-2; D possibly corresponds to TRBD1 (6 bases). Germline assignment: CDR1 GTSNPN and CDR2 SVGIG (reference sequence). The V end was cut by 5 bases, the J end by 1 base, with 8 bases between. The CDR3 runs 13 residues. The CDR3 loop reads CAWDRMNTGELFF. The CDR3 DNA reads TGTGCCTGGGACAGGATGAACACCGGGGAGCTGTTTTTT.

This clonotype has only one observation. J is TRBJ1-1 and V is TRBV11-2; the D gene is possibly TRBD1 (5 bases). CDR1 is SGHAT and CDR2 is FQNNGV in the germline V gene. The CDR3 is 13 residues long. The V end was cut by 6 bases, the J end by 6 bases, with 14 bases between. Here the CDR3 DNA reads TGTGCCAGCAGGATGGGACTCTATGCTGAAGCTTTCTTT. Its translation: CASRMGLYAEAFF.

The chain uses TRBV12-3 or TRBV12-4 and TRBJ2-7; no firm D call. Trimming took 5 bases from V and 4 from J, leaving 12 bases between them. The CDR3 has 13 residues. In DNA form, the CDR3 reads TGTGCCAGCAGTATACGCCCCGGGTACGAGCAGTACTTC. It specifies CASSIRPGYEQYF.

The chain carries TRBV24-1 and TRBJ1-5, with D uncertain. V lost 11 bases, J lost 1 base, and 11 bases lay in between. The CDR3 length is 13 residues. CDR1 is KGHDR and CDR2 is SFDVKD in the germline V gene. The CDR3 nucleotides read TGTGCCAACGAGAGACCGAGCAATCAGCCCCAGCATTTT. Protein product: CANERPSNQPQHF.

This clonotype was found a few times. V is TRBV7-2 and J is TRBJ1-2; D perhaps matches TRBD1 (6 bases). There are 15 residues in the CDR3. In germline, CDR1 is SGHTA, CDR2 FQGNSA. V gave up 5 bases and J gave up 0 bases, with 13 bases separating them. The CDR3, as DNA: TGTGCCAGCAGCCCAGGGGCCAGAGCTAACTATGGCTACACCTTC. This codes for CASSPGARANYGYTF.

The chain carries TRBV7-9 and TRBJ1-1, with 7 bases that match TRBD1. Germline V gene data show CDR1 as SEHNR and CDR2 as FQNEAQ (reference sequence). This CDR3 is built from 14 residues. V shed 6 bases, J shed 1 base, and the junction held 5 bases outside the gene matches. The CDR3 sequence: CASRPGTENTEAFF. CDR3 DNA sequence: TGTGCCAGCAGGCCCGGGACAGAGAACACTGAAGCTTTCTTT.

The J gene is TRBJ2-4, the V gene TRBV21-1. TRBV21-1 counts as a pseudogene. CDR3 length: 14 residues. The CDR3 protein is CASSKGRTKNIQYF. The CDR3 coding sequence is TGTGCCAGCAGCAAAGGCCGGACCAAAAACATTCAGTACTTC.

This clonotype was seen just once. The conserved closing phenylalanine or tryptophan is absent in this CDR3, likely reflecting a read error. The J gene is TRBJ2-3, the V gene TRBV7-2; the D gene is possibly TRBD2 (5 bases). V was shortened by 1 base and J by 0 bases, with 8 bases between the two germline ends. Germline values: CDR1 SGHTA, CDR2 FQGNSA. The CDR3 loop spans 15 amino acids. The CDR3 DNA is TGTGCCAGCAGCTTAGTGGGCGGGAGCACAGATACGCAGTATTCT. Protein sequence: CASSLVGGSTDTQYS.

The V and J genes are TRBV20-1 and TRBJ1-1, with D hard to call. Trimming took 5 bases from V and 7 from J, leaving 20 bases between them. Germline V CDR1 and CDR2: DFQATT, SNEGSKA (reference sequence). The CDR3 spans 14 residues. This CDR3 reads CSAFLLTAQLEAFF. CDR3 nucleotide sequence: TGCAGTGCTTTCCTTCTTACAGCGCAGCTTGAAGCTTTCTTT.

This clonotype was observed a few times. The chain employs TRBV4-2 and TRBJ2-5; a weak D match, TRBD1 (5 bases). This CDR3 is 16 amino acids long. V was cut by 4 bases and J by 2 bases, with 17 bases left in between. The germline gives CDR1 LGHNA, CDR2 YNFKEQ. The DNA for the CDR3 is TGTGCCAGCAGCCTTCAAGCCCAGGGCTCACAAGAGACCCAGTACTTC. This codes for CASSLQAQGSQETQYF.

The sample holds a few counts of this clonotype. The CDR3 DNA follows: TGCGCCAGCAGCGTTTTGGGGCCTGACGAGCAGTTCTTC. Translated: CASSVLGPDEQFF. The chain carries TRBV5-1 and TRBJ2-1; tentatively, D is TRBD1 (5 bases). V lost 4 bases to trimming and J lost 10 bases, with 15 bases between them. In germline, CDR1 is SGHRS, CDR2 YFSETQ. There are 13 residues in the CDR3.

A remark on this clonotype: Given the absence of the conserved phenylalanine or tryptophan at the CDR3 end, a read error is likely. It is unclear where the CDR3 begins or ends on the DNA, so no DNA is shown, and the CDR3 is as TCRdb lists it. This chain joins TRBV21-1 and TRBJ1-4. TRBV21-1 is given as a pseudogene. The CDR3 spans 8 residues, counting both ends. CDR3 residues: CARGERLK.